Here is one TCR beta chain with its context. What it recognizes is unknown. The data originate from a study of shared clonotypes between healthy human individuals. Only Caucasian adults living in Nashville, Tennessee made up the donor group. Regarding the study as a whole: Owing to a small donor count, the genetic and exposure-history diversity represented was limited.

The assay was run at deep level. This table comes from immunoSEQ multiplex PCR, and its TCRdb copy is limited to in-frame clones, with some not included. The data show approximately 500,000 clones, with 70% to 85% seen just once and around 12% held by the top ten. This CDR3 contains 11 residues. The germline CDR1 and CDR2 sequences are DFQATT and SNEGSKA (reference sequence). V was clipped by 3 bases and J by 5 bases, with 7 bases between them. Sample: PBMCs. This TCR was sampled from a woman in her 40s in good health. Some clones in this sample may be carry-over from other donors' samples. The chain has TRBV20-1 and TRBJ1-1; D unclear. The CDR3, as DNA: TGCAGTGCTAGTTGGCAGACTGAAGCTTTCTTT. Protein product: CSASWQTEAFF.